This TCR beta chain comes out of a study of T cells after yellow fever vaccination. Whole-study context: SMART-Seq v4 Ultra Low Input prepared libraries from low-cell fractions. Study results and limitations: Within FACS-sorted repertoires, abundant clonotypes contaminating from the bulk population could be present. Clonotype sharing between CD4 and CD8 compartments was small.

A universal primer site and UMIs were added as TCR cDNA was made by 5'RACE template switching. TCRdb re-called the 5' RACE reads through MiXCR, storing one row per CDR3 protein. The sample lists fewer than 85,000 distinct CDR3 sequences; 7.5% to 8% were seen once. This clonotype has a handful of counts. Its target is unknown. CDR1 is LGHNA, CDR2 YSLEER, per germline. This CDR3 spans 15 amino acids. The V and J ends lost 4 bases and 5 bases, in that order; junction bases with no gene match: 10. This receptor was identified in a man aged 25-45 years who received the YFV17D yellow fever vaccine. The J gene is TRBJ2-5, the V gene TRBV4-3; 7 positions match TRBD1. The sample was CD8+ T cells sorted from PBMCs, taken on the day of the yellow fever booster vaccination. In DNA, the CDR3 is TGCGCCAGCAGCCTGAGGCAGGGGGTTTGGGAGACCCAGTACTTC. It specifies CASSLRQGVWETQYF.